This is a list of T cell receptor beta chains from one sample in a study of blood T cell repertoires in COVID-19. Assay: immunoSEQ multiplex PCR; the TCRdb copy retains only in-frame clones and omits some. The sample records 50,000 to 75,000 clones, roughly 87% being singletons. Input material: peripheral blood. These receptors were obtained from a man aged 80 or over in a cohort sampled during active COVID-19. Each CDR3 is given with its conserved first and last residue. A D gene is named only where the DNA matches it firmly. Expanded clones get a size class; other rows say once, few or many, or leave the size out.

>-|TRBV11-2|TRBD1|TRBJ1-5
TGTGCCAGCAGCCCCGGGACAGGGGGCAATCAGCCCCAGCATTTT
CASSPGTGGNQPQHF
>-|TRBV5-1|-|TRBJ1-1
TGCGCCAGCCATCTCCAGGTGGGCACTGAAGCTTTCTTT
CASHLQVGTEAFF
>-|TRBV4-2|TRBD2|TRBJ2-1
TGTGCCAGCAGCCAAGGAAACTGGCGGGAGGACCGGACTGAGCAGTTCTTC
CASSQGNWREDRTEQFF
>-|TRBV18|-|TRBJ1-1
TGTGCCAGCTCCCTCCAGGGTATCAGCACTGAAGCTTTCTTT
CASSLQGISTEAFF
>-|TRBV5-6|TRBD2|TRBJ2-2
TGTGCCAGCAGCTTTAGCGGGAGGGCGATTCATGGCGGGGAGCTGTTTTTT
CASSFSGRAIHGGELFF
>once|TRBV24-1|-|TRBJ1-1
TGTGCCACTTATTTAACAGGGAACACTGAAGCTTTCTTT
CATYLTGNTEAFF
>-|TRBV19|-|TRBJ2-5
TGTGCCAGTAGTATTGGCTTAAAAGAGACCCAGTACTTC
CASSIGLKETQYF
>-|TRBV19|-|TRBJ2-2
TGTGCCAGTAGTAGTCAGGGTGACACCGGGGAGCTGTTTTTT
CASSSQGDTGELFF
>-|TRBV11-2|-|TRBJ2-2
TGTGCCAGCAGCTACAAACAGGGATCGAACACCGGGGAGCTGTTTTTT
CASSYKQGSNTGELFF
>-|TRBV11-2|-|TRBJ1-1
TGTGCCAGCTCCAGGGGTTATGGCACTGAAGCTTTCTTT
CASSRGYGTEAFF
>few|TRBV28|-|TRBJ1-6
TGTGCCAGCAGTTTTTTACAGGGTAATAATTCACCCCTCCACTTT
CASSFLQGNNSPLHF
>-|TRBV18|TRBD1|TRBJ1-1
TGTGCCAGCTCACCTAGAAGACAGGGAGGCGATCCTGAAGCTTTCTTT
CASSPRRQGGDPEAFF
>-|TRBV6-5|TRBD2|TRBJ2-1
TGTGCCAGCAGTACAAGCGGGGGGGCCTTTGTTGAGCAGTTCTTC
CASSTSGGAFVEQFF
>-|TRBV6-5|-|TRBJ2-7
TGTGCCAGCAGTTCCCGACCACTAGCAGGCGAGCAGTACTTC
CASSSRPLAGEQYF
>-|TRBV5-1|TRBD1|TRBJ2-2
TGCGCCAGCAGCTCACCGGACAGGGGCACCGGGGAGCTGTTTTTT
CASSSPDRGTGELFF
>-|TRBV5-6|TRBD2|TRBJ2-7
TGTGCCAGCAGCTCAGGTCTAGCGGGGTACGAGCAGTACTTC
CASSSGLAGYEQYF
>-|TRBV5-4|-|TRBJ1-4
TGTGCCAGCAGTTGGGGAGGGGCGGATTCTAATGAAAAACTGTTTTTT
CASSWGGADSNEKLFF
>once|TRBV19|TRBD1|TRBJ1-2
TGTGTTACAGGGGAGTATAACTATGGCTACACCTTC
CVTGEYNYGYTF
>-|TRBV4-2|-|TRBJ2-2
TGTGCCAGCAGCCAAGAAATGGGGCCCGGGGAGCTGTTTTTT
CASSQEMGPGELFF
>once|TRBV10-3|-|TRBJ1-5
TGTGCCATCAGCCAGGGGAATCAGCCCCAGCATTTT
CAISQGNQPQHF
>once|TRBV7-8|TRBD1|TRBJ2-7
TGTGCCAGCAGCATAGACAGGGGGCGGGAGCAGTACTTC
CASSIDRGREQYF
>-|TRBV3-1/TRBV3-2|TRBD2|TRBJ2-1
TGTGCCAGCAGCCAAGATGCGGGGGACTCCTACAATGAGCAGTTCTTC
CASSQDAGDSYNEQFF
>few|TRBV5-5|-|TRBJ1-2
TGTGCCAGCAGCTTGGCATCTTCGGATGGCTACACCTTC
CASSLASSDGYTF
>few|TRBV23-1|-|TRBJ2-7
TGCGCCAGCAGTCAATCGGGACAAACCCTTTCCTACGAGCAGTACTTC
CASSQSGQTLSYEQYF
>-|TRBV18|TRBD1|TRBJ1-1
TGTGCCAGCTCACCGACTCGGGACAGGGGGAACACTGAAGCTTTCTTT
CASSPTRDRGNTEAFF
>-|TRBV7-9|TRBD1|TRBJ2-2
TGTGCCAGCAGCTTAGCGGGGACAGCGAACACCGGGGAGCTGTTTTTT
CASSLAGTANTGELFF
>-|TRBV6-1|-|TRBJ2-2
TGTGCCAGCATTGACCGGGGGACAGCGAACACCGGGGAGCTGTTTTTT
CASIDRGTANTGELFF
>-|TRBV5-8|-|TRBJ2-5
TGTGCCAGCAGTCTTACGGACATGGGAGAGACCCAGTACTTC
CASSLTDMGETQYF
>-|TRBV10-3|TRBD1|TRBJ1-4
TGTGCCATCAGTGAGAACCGGGACAGGATTGAAAAACTGTTTTTT
CAISENRDRIEKLFF
>-|TRBV7-2|-|TRBJ2-1
TGTGCCAGCAGCTTTAATTCCTACAATGAGCAGTTCTTC
CASSFNSYNEQFF
>-|TRBV21-1|-|TRBJ2-7
TGTGCCAGCAGCAAGCGGGGGAGCTCCTACGAGCAGTACTTC
CASSKRGSSYEQYF
>-|TRBV2|-|TRBJ1-3
TGTGCCAGCACCTTCTACTCTGGAAACACCATATATTTT
CASTFYSGNTIYF
>-|TRBV6-5|-|TRBJ1-1
TGTGCCAGCAGCCAGAGGGGGTTGGCTTTCTTT
CASSQRGLAFF
>-|TRBV6-2/TRBV6-3|TRBD2|TRBJ2-3
TGTGCCAGCAGTCTCGGGACTAGCCGGGATACGCAGTATTTT
CASSLGTSRDTQYF
>few|TRBV7-2|-|TRBJ1-1
TGTGCCAGCAGCGCCCGACAGGAGATGAACACTGAAGCTTTCTTT
CASSARQEMNTEAFF
>once|TRBV30|-|TRBJ1-2
TGTGCCTGGACCAACCAAGACTCCTATGGCTACACCTTC
CAWTNQDSYGYTF
>-|TRBV18|-|TRBJ1-1
TGTGCCAGCTCACAGGAGACGGTGGCTGAAGCTTTCTTT
CASSQETVAEAFF
>-|TRBV12-5|TRBD1|TRBJ2-7
TGTGCTAGTGCCTCAGGGGACAGCACCTACGAGCAGTACTTC
CASASGDSTYEQYF
>-|TRBV13|TRBD2|TRBJ2-5
TGTGCCAGCAGCTTCACTAGCGGGGGGAGGGAGACCCAGTACTTC
CASSFTSGGRETQYF
>-|TRBV3-1/TRBV3-2|TRBD2|TRBJ2-7
TGTGCCAGCAGCCCAGCGGGAGGGCGTTACGAGCAGTACTTC
CASSPAGGRYEQYF
>-|TRBV3-1/TRBV3-2|-|TRBJ2-3
TGTGCCAGCAGCCCGCGAGCCGCAGATACGCAGTATTTT
CASSPRAADTQYF
>-|TRBV5-5|-|TRBJ2-7
TGTGCCAGCTCCACAGCCTCCTACGAGCAGTACTTC
CASSTASYEQYF